Below, 17 T cell receptor beta chains from the same sample are listed, as sequenced in a study of control samples from healthy donors and cancer patients. Profiled with immunoSEQ multiplex PCR; TCRdb holds only in-frame clones, not every one. The table shows about 150,000 clones, with more than 85% occurring only once. Sequenced sample: blood. These receptors were taken from a middle-aged woman in good health.

The chain recombines TRBV10-3 with TRBJ1-1, with D perhaps TRBD1 (5 bases). The V end was cut by 6 bases, the J end by 3 bases, with 14 bases between. This CDR3 is built from 14 residues. Looked up from germline, CDR1 is ENHRY and CDR2 is SYGVKD. CDR3 amino acids: CAISAGFGDTEAFF. CDR3 nucleotides: TGTGCCATCAGCGCAGGGTTTGGTGACACTGAAGCTTTCTTT.

The V and J genes are TRBV27 and TRBJ1-2; 8 bases map to TRBD1. The length of the CDR3 is 15 residues. The germline CDR1 and CDR2 sequences are MNHEY and SMNVEV (reference sequence). V shed 5 bases and J 3 bases; nucleotides not matched to a gene: 8. As DNA, the CDR3 is TGTGCCAGCAGTCTATACAGGGGGAGCCACTATGGCTACACCTTC. It specifies CASSLYRGSHYGYTF.

This chain connects TRBV6-5 to TRBJ2-1; 10 bases align to TRBD2. J gave up 8 bases and V 0 bases, and 7 bases lay outside the gene matches. CDR1 and CDR2 from the germline V gene are MNHEY and SVGAGI. The CDR3 loop spans 16 amino acids. CDR3 amino acids: CASSYSRAGGRDEQFF. The CDR3 coding sequence is TGTGCCAGCAGTTACTCGCGAGCGGGGGGGCGTGATGAGCAGTTCTTC.

This chain uses TRBV27 with TRBJ1-2, with D possibly TRBD1 on 5 matching bases. The germline V gene has CDR1 MNHEY and CDR2 SMNVEV (reference sequence). The V and J ends lost 3 bases and 8 bases respectively, with 16 bases between them. The CDR3 length is 14 residues. The CDR3 region is CASSLPGGVWGYTF. In DNA form, the CDR3 reads TGTGCCAGCAGTTTGCCGGGGGGGGTTTGGGGCTACACCTTC.

The chain combines TRBV25-1 with TRBJ1-3, with D unresolved. The length of the CDR3 is 14 residues. Germline V gene sequence: CDR1 MGHDK, CDR2 SYGVNS. V was pared by 7 bases and J by 0 bases, with 10 bases between. The CDR3 loop reads CASTGVYSGNTIYF. The CDR3 DNA sequence: TGTGCCAGCACCGGGGTTTACTCTGGAAACACCATATATTTT.

CDR3 coding DNA: TGTGCCAGCAGCTTCCCGACAGGGCAGGGTGGCTACACCTTC. Translation: CASSFPTGQGGYTF. The rearrangement joins TRBV7-2 to TRBJ1-2, with 7 bases identical to TRBD1. This CDR3 contains 14 residues. Losses at the gene ends were 3 bases for V and 7 bases for J; bases not matched to a gene: 8. The germline V gene encodes CDR1 SGHTA and CDR2 FQGNSA.

On this clone: This specimen includes other DNA sequences encoding the same CDR3. This sequence joins TRBV5-4 and TRBJ2-3; tentative D call: TRBD2 (5 bases). With 2 bases removed from V and 2 bases from J, the gap between germline ends came to 9 bases. Germline V CDR1 and CDR2: SGHNT, YYREEE (reference sequence). The CDR3 runs to 14 residues. The CDR3 loop is CASSLGSSTDTQYF. For the CDR3, the DNA is TGTGCCAGCAGCTTAGGGAGTTCCACAGATACGCAGTATTTT.

This clone was detected only a few times. The gene calls are TRBV6-4 and TRBJ1-5; D remains unclear. The CDR3 is 11 amino acids. The germline V and J ends were trimmed by 7 bases and 9 bases, with 10 bases remaining between them. Per the germline V gene, CDR1 is MRHNA and CDR2 is SNTAGT. CDR3 in DNA: TGTGCCAGCAAAGGTTTCGGGCCCCAGCATTTT. Amino acid sequence: CASKGFGPQHF.

The gene calls are TRBV19 and TRBJ2-3, with D maybe TRBD2 (6 bases). Trimming cost V 5 bases and J 5 bases, with 11 bases left between them. CDR3 length: 13 residues. Per the germline V gene, CDR1 is LNHDA and CDR2 is SQIVND (reference sequence). CDR3 region: CASSPQGGDTQYF. CDR3 DNA: TGTGCCAGTAGTCCTCAGGGAGGAGATACGCAGTATTTT.

The DNA for the CDR3 is TGTGCCAGCAGCAAACTCACAGGGGGCGGCTCACCCCTCCACTTT. Its protein is CASSKLTGGGSPLHF. V gene TRBV27 combines with J gene TRBJ1-6; the match to TRBD1 covers 9 bases. V dropped 6 bases and J dropped 10; count of bases not matched to a gene: 10. From germline, CDR1 is MNHEY and CDR2 SMNVEV (reference sequence). This CDR3 has 15 amino acids.

Turning to this clone: Other DNA sequences of this sample code for an identical CDR3. The genes are TRBV14 and TRBJ1-1, with D possibly matching TRBD1 (6 bases). V lost 4 bases and J lost 1, with 10 bases in between. The germline gives CDR1 SGHDN, CDR2 FVKESK. There are 14 residues in the CDR3. CDR3 nucleotides: TGTGCCAGCAGCCCTCGAGGGGGGAACACTGAAGCTTTCTTT. This translates into CASSPRGGNTEAFF.

The chain couples TRBV29-1 to TRBJ2-5; a weak D match, TRBD2 (5 bases). Between the trimmed V and J ends, which lost 7 bases and 1 base, there was a span of 13 bases. This CDR3 is built from 13 residues. Germline CDR1 is SQVTM and CDR2 is ANQGSEA. CDR3: CSARGLFQETQYF. As DNA, the CDR3 is TGCAGCGCCCGAGGGTTATTCCAAGAGACCCAGTACTTC.

This rearrangement joins TRBV6-6 to TRBJ2-3; D not resolved. V lost 5 bases to trimming and J lost 1 base, with 10 bases between them. This CDR3 has 14 amino acids. The germline gives CDR1 MNHNY, CDR2 SVGAGI (reference sequence). CDR3 nucleotides: TGTGCCAGCAGTACCGACACCGGCACAGATACGCAGTATTTT. Its protein product is CASSTDTGTDTQYF.

The rearrangement joins TRBV2 to TRBJ2-5; perhaps D is TRBD1 or TRBD2 (5 bases each). The CDR3 totals 13 residues. V was shortened by 5 bases and J by 5 bases, with 12 bases between the two germline ends. The V gene's germline CDR1 is SNHLY and CDR2 FYNNEI. The CDR3 sequence is CASSKDWGETQYF. The CDR3, as DNA: TGTGCCAGCAGTAAAGACTGGGGGGAGACCCAGTACTTC.

This chain connects TRBV6-5 to TRBJ2-5; tentatively, D is TRBD1 or TRBD2 (5 bases each). The CDR3 runs to 14 residues. V lost 8 bases and J lost 0, with 13 bases in between. CDR1 and CDR2 from the germline V gene are MNHEY and SVGAGI. CDR3 protein: CASGTGLYQETQYF. The CDR3 DNA is TGTGCCAGCGGGACGGGGCTATACCAAGAGACCCAGTACTTC.

The rearrangement uses TRBV7-6 and TRBJ1-1; 9 positions match TRBD1. The germline V gene encodes CDR1 SGHVS and CDR2 FNYEAQ. The CDR3 has 16 amino acids. V was clipped by 5 bases and J by 5 bases; unmatched bases: 12. The CDR3 loop is CASSQQPGQGGTEAFF. The DNA for the CDR3 is TGTGCCAGCAGCCAACAACCGGGACAGGGCGGAACTGAAGCTTTCTTT.

J is TRBJ2-5 and V is TRBV5-1, with D unclear. The CDR3 has 13 residues. The germline CDR1 and CDR2 sequences are SGHRS and YFSETQ. V lost 4 bases, J lost 3 bases, and 10 bases lay in between. Written as DNA, the CDR3 is TGCGCCAGCAGCCCCGAACTTGAAGAGACCCAGTACTTC. This gives the protein CASSPELEETQYF.